Listed here is a single TCR beta chain. The data are from a study of OX40 agonist ivuxolimab in advanced cancers. Profiling relied on immunoSEQ multiplex PCR, and the TCRdb table lists in-frame clones only, not all of them. The sample lists more than 80,000 clones, less than 95% seen once, with under 9.5% in the top ten. Germline V gives CDR1 SGHRS, CDR2 YFSETQ. The V segment lost 0 bases and the J segment 1 base; nucleotides outside the gene matches: 7. The CDR3 sequence is 17 residues long. This rearrangement joins TRBV5-1 to TRBJ1-2, with 9 bases fitting TRBD1. The clonotype originates from an adult with an advanced solid tumor such as melanoma, head and neck, liver or kidney cancer. This material consisted of CD4+ or CD8+ T cells sorted from blood, taken in a trial of the OX40 agonist ivuxolimab. CDR3 in amino acids: CASSLGQGGYFNYGYTF. The CDR3 nucleotides are TGCGCCAGCAGCTTGGGACAGGGGGGATACTTTAACTATGGCTACACCTTC.